The clone carrying this TCR beta chain was picked up a small number of times. Its specificity is not known. This may be a read error, as it is one base from a much larger clone. Uncontrolled infection, other autoimmune disease, pregnancy or lactation excluded patients. These data originate in a study of T cells in Graves' hyperthyroidism and ophthalmopathy. General study findings and limits: Blood also contained most expanded thyroid clonotypes above 0.001. Ophthalmopathy stood apart from stable hyperthyroidism in a 13 V-J model.

Researchers took RNA transcripts and amplified the TCR beta CDR3 regions from them. The study used the HTBI primer set for a first-round RT-PCR of the TCR CDR3. TCRdb recomputed calls from the multiplex PCR reads with MiXCR, one row per CDR3 protein. The sample includes about 480,000 distinct CDR3 sequences, approximately 14% seen only once; the top ten take around 17%. Deletions cut 3 bases from V and 3 bases from J, with 11 bases between. In germline, CDR1 is KGHSH, CDR2 LQKENI. This CDR3 is 14 amino acids long. The chain employs TRBV18 and TRBJ1-1, with D unresolved. The sequence was collected from a woman in her late teens or twenties with Graves' hyperthyroidism. The specimen was blood. The CDR3 nucleotides are TGTGCCAGCTCACCCCTGACTCGGGACACTGAAGCTTTCTTT. As protein: CASSPLTRDTEAFF.